This TCR beta chain originates from a study of blood T cell repertoires in COVID-19. Study at large: In each case, the material was cDNA or gDNA derived from T cells, B-cell-depleted T cells, or PBMCs.

V lost 2 bases and J lost 1, with 5 bases in between. From germline, CDR1 is KGHSH and CDR2 LQKENI. This CDR3 comprises 13 residues. TCRdb keeps only in-frame clones here, not all; method: immunoSEQ multiplex PCR. The table lists about 150,000 clones, around 80% of them singletons. Regarding this clone: This same CDR3 is encoded by further DNA sequences in the sample.

The chain is built from TRBV18 and TRBJ2-5; D is unclear. The sequencing input was peripheral blood. This clonotype was sampled from a woman aged 55-69 years with acute or convalescent COVID-19. For the CDR3, the DNA is TGTGCCAGCTCACCAACAATCCAAGAGACCCAGTACTTC. It is translated as CASSPTIQETQYF.